One T cell receptor beta chain is described in this entry. No antigen is known for it. These data come from a study of T cell responses to AZD1222 COVID-19 vaccine. Whole-study findings and limits: The study reported that nearly half of spike-specific TCRs target unmutated variant regions. Spike was spanned by vaccine-associated CD4 TCRs, which were dominant at 160-218 and 743-854.

Sequenced by immunoSEQ multiplex PCR; TCRdb stores in-frame clones only, minus some. This sample yields 150,000 to 200,000 clones, of which more than 80% are seen a single time; more than 4% belongs to the top ten. The CDR3 loop spans 14 amino acids. Per germline, CDR1 LGHNA and CDR2 YSLEER. V was shortened by 6 bases and J by 3 bases, with 14 bases between the two germline ends. This clonotype was sampled from an adult who received the MenACWY meningococcal vaccine as a control. The V gene is TRBV4-3, the J gene TRBJ1-1; TRBD1 is a possible D gene (6 bases). This material consisted of peripheral blood, taken 28 days after the second dose of the MenACWY control vaccine. The CDR3 loop is CASSSRGHDTEAFF. The CDR3 DNA sequence: TGCGCCAGCAGTTCCAGGGGACACGACACTGAAGCTTTCTTT.